This T cell receptor (beta chain) was captured by sequencing in a study of blood T cell repertoires in COVID-19. In the source study's methods: The assay estimated nucleated cells by amplifying reference gene primers. The data were produced by immunoSEQ multiplex PCR, yet TCRdb's version contains in-frame clones alone and is incomplete. From that table come the V and J calls and clone size; the DNA was used to work out D and trimming. The sample lists some 280,000 clones; 75% to 90% were seen once. Between the trimmed V and J ends, which lost 4 bases and 11 bases, there was a span of 15 bases. Looked up from germline, CDR1 is SGHTA and CDR2 is FQGTGA. CDR3 size: 13 residues.

The clonotype originates from a woman aged 40 to 50 who had recovered from COVID-19. V is TRBV7-3 and J is TRBJ2-1, with D hard to call. Sequenced sample: peripheral blood. The CDR3 sequence: CASSSPRDWKQFF. The CDR3 DNA reads as TGTGCCAGCAGCTCCCCCCGCGACTGGAAGCAGTTCTTC.